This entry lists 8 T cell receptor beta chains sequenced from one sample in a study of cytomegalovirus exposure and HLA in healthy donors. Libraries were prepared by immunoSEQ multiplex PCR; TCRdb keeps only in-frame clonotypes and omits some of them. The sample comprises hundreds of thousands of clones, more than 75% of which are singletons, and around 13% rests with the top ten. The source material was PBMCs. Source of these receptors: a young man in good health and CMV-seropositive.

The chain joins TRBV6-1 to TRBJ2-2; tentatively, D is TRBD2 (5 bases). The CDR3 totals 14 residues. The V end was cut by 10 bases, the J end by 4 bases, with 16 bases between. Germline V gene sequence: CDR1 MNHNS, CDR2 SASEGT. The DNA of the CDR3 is TGTGCCACCCTCCACGGGGTGGGCACCGGGGAGCTGTTTTTT. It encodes CATLHGVGTGELFF.

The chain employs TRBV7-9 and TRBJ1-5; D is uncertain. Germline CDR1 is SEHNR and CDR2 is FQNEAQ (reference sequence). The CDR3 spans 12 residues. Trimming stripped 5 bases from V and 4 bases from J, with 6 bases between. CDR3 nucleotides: TGTGCCAGCAGCCCTTTAAATCAGCCCCAGCATTTT. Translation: CASSPLNQPQHF.

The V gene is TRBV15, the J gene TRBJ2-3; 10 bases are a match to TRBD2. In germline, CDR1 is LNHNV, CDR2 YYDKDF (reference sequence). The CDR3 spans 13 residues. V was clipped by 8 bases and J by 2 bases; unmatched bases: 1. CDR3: CATLAGATDTQYF. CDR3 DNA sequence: TGTGCCACCCTAGCGGGAGCCACAGATACGCAGTATTTT.

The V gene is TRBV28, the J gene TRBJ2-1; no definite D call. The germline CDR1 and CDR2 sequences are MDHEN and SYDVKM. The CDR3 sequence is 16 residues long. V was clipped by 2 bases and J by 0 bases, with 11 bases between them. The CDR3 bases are TGTGCCAGCAGTTTAGGCCTACGCCTCTCCTACAATGAGCAGTTCTTC. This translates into CASSLGLRLSYNEQFF. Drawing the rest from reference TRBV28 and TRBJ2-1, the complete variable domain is DVKVTQSSRYLVKRTGEKVFLECVQDMDHENMFWYRQDPGLGLRLIYFSYDVKMKEKGDIPEGYSVSREKKERFSLILESASTNQTSMYLCASSLGLRLSYNEQFFGPGTRLTVL.

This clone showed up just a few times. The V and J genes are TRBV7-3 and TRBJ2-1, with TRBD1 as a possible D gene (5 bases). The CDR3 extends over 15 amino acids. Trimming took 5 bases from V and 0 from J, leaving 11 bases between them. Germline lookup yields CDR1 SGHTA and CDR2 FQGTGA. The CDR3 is CASSPDSSSYNEQFF. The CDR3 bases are TGTGCCAGCAGCCCAGACAGCAGCTCCTACAATGAGCAGTTCTTC.

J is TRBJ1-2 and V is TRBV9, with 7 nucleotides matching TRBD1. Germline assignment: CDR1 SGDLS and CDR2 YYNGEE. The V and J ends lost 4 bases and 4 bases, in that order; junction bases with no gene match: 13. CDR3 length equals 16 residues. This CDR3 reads CASSYGQARSAYGYTF. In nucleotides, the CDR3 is TGTGCCAGCAGCTACGGACAGGCCCGTAGCGCCTATGGCTACACCTTC.

The CDR3 coding sequence is TGCAGCGTTGAAGAGCCAGGGGGCGCTGAAGCTTTCTTT. Residues: CSVEEPGGAEAFF. The chain couples TRBV29-1 to TRBJ1-1, with 8 bases aligning to TRBD1. The junction had 3 bases not matched to a gene; V was cut back by 0 bases and J by 6 bases. The V gene's germline CDR1 is SQVTM and CDR2 ANQGSEA. This CDR3 comprises 13 residues. The complete variable domain, with remaining parts taken from reference TRBV29-1 and TRBJ1-1, reads SAVISQKPSRDICQRGTSLTIQCQVDSQVTMMFWYRQQPGQSLTLIATANQGSEATYESGFVIDKFPISRPNLTFSTLTVSNMSPEDSSIYLCSVEEPGGAEAFFGQGTRLTVV.

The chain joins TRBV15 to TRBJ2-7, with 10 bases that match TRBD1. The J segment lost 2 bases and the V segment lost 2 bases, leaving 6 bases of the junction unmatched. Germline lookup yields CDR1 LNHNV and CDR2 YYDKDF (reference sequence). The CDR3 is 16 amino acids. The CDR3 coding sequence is TGTGCCACCAGCAGACCCCTCGGGACAGGGGCCTACGAGCAGTACTTC. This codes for CATSRPLGTGAYEQYF.